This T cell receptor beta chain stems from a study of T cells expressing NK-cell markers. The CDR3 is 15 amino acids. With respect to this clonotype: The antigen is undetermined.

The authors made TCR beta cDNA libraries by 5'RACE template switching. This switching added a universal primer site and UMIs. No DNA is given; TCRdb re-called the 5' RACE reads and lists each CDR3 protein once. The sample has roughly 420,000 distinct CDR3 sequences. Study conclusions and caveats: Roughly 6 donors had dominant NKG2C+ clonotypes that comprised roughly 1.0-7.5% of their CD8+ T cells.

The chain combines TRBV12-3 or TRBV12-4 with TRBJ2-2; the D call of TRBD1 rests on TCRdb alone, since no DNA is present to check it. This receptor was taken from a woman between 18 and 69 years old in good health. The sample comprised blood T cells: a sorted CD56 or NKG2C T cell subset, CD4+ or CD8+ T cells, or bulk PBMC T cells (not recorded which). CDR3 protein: CASSSLGAVPGELFF.